These T cell receptor beta chains were read from a single sample in a study of human T cells and chemical hapten exposure. TCRdb re-called the RACE reads through MiXCR, storing one row per CDR3 protein. Counted here are 210,000 or so distinct CDR3 sequences, under 25% occurring once; the ten biggest clones make up roughly 2.4%. The material sequenced was whole blood, taken in connection with sensitization to the hapten diphenylcyclopropenone (DPC). Receptors were obtained from a woman aged 40 to 55 with alopecia areata. Some clones in this sample may be carry-over from other donors' samples. Both conserved end residues are part of each CDR3.

J gene: TRBJ2-2; V gene: TRBV29-1; CDR3 protein: CSVVSPTNTGELFF
J gene: TRBJ2-1; V gene: TRBV30; CDR3 protein: CAWSVSGSHEQFF
J gene: TRBJ2-7; V gene: TRBV4-1; CDR3 protein: CASSQPAGGTYEQYF
J gene: TRBJ1-2; V gene: TRBV20-1; CDR3 protein: CSASGTGGSNYGYTF
J gene: TRBJ2-2; V gene: TRBV20-1; CDR3 protein: CSASPGQLSTGELFF
J gene: TRBJ2-3; V gene: TRBV4-3; CDR3 protein: CASSQEHKRSSRDF
J gene: TRBJ2-2; V gene: TRBV11-3; CDR3 protein: CASSLIAGANTGELFF
J gene: TRBJ2-3; V gene: TRBV3-1; CDR3 protein: CASSWVAGVGTDTQYF
J gene: TRBJ2-3; V gene: TRBV20-1; CDR3 protein: CSATPHTDTQYF
J gene: TRBJ1-5; V gene: TRBV7-2; CDR3 protein: CASSRMDRAHQPQHF
J gene: TRBJ2-3; V gene: TRBV5-1; CDR3 protein: CASSPGSGSGTDTQYF
J gene: TRBJ2-7; V gene: TRBV12-3/TRBV12-4; CDR3 protein: CASSLRRSYEQYF
J gene: TRBJ2-1; V gene: TRBV7-9; CDR3 protein: CASSLDRNEQFF
J gene: TRBJ2-3; V gene: TRBV3-1; CDR3 protein: CASSQGLATQYF
J gene: TRBJ2-2; V gene: TRBV29-1; CDR3 protein: CSVSGQQNTGELFF
J gene: TRBJ1-3; V gene: TRBV7-3; CDR3 protein: CARVSSIRTIYF
J gene: TRBJ1-6; V gene: TRBV25-1; CDR3 protein: CASSRQGDPSPLHF
J gene: TRBJ2-1; V gene: TRBV4-3; CDR3 protein: CASSQGLVNEQFF
J gene: TRBJ1-5; V gene: TRBV4-3; CDR3 protein: CASSQDPGLGPEYSNQPQHF
J gene: TRBJ2-5; V gene: TRBV20-1; CDR3 protein: CSTQRTGRETQYF
J gene: TRBJ2-1; V gene: TRBV28; CDR3 protein: CASSPRQESYNEQFF
J gene: TRBJ1-4; V gene: TRBV13; CDR3 protein: CASSLREKLFF
J gene: TRBJ2-1; V gene: TRBV4-2; CDR3 protein: CASSPAGLAGIGDEQFF
J gene: TRBJ1-5; V gene: TRBV28; CDR3 protein: CATSGGALAQPQHF
J gene: TRBJ2-2; V gene: TRBV4-1; CDR3 protein: CASSQGRDSYTGELFF
J gene: TRBJ2-7; V gene: TRBV10-3; CDR3 protein: CAITSRPYEQYF
J gene: TRBJ1-1; V gene: TRBV5-1; CDR3 protein: CASSLGGTLGTEAFF
J gene: TRBJ1-2; V gene: TRBV9; CDR3 protein: CASSPTGRGYGYTF
J gene: TRBJ2-1; V gene: TRBV27; CDR3 protein: CASSPGGRRAVNEQFF
J gene: TRBJ1-2; V gene: TRBV20-1; CDR3 protein: CSAGTAYGYTF
J gene: TRBJ2-6; V gene: TRBV27; CDR3 protein: CASSRTSGVHSGANVLTF
J gene: TRBJ2-5; V gene: TRBV21-1; CDR3 protein: CASSKAGDLFTGLTSQETQYF
J gene: TRBJ1-2; V gene: TRBV29-1; CDR3 protein: CSVALGDGYTF
J gene: TRBJ2-1; V gene: TRBV2; CDR3 protein: CASSESTSGNEQFF
J gene: TRBJ2-7; V gene: TRBV4-1; CDR3 protein: CASSQGAGGKSYEQYF
J gene: TRBJ2-3; V gene: TRBV7-8; CDR3 protein: CASSLASGSADTQYF
J gene: TRBJ2-3; V gene: TRBV21-1; CDR3 protein: CASSTGQGTSSTDTQYF
J gene: TRBJ1-2; V gene: TRBV12-3/TRBV12-4; CDR3 protein: CASSADTNYGYTF
J gene: TRBJ2-7; V gene: TRBV4-1; CDR3 protein: CASSAQGQPYEQYF
J gene: TRBJ2-7; V gene: TRBV28; CDR3 protein: CASRFREESYEQYF
J gene: TRBJ2-1; V gene: TRBV7-2; CDR3 protein: CASIPVQKLYNEQFF
J gene: TRBJ2-7; V gene: TRBV20-1; CDR3 protein: CSARDPRRGYEQYF
J gene: TRBJ2-7; V gene: TRBV5-1; CDR3 protein: CASSLEPPLGSSYEQYF
J gene: TRBJ1-6; V gene: TRBV7-2; CDR3 protein: CASSLEQGSNSPLHF
J gene: TRBJ2-1; V gene: TRBV29-1; CDR3 protein: CSVTSRAGGSYNEQFF
J gene: TRBJ2-7; V gene: TRBV7-9; CDR3 protein: CASSSSGGAEEQYF
J gene: TRBJ2-1; V gene: TRBV5-1; CDR3 protein: CASRRGQGAYNEQFF
J gene: TRBJ2-7; V gene: TRBV21-1; CDR3 protein: CASSKVPTSGRAGAYEQYF
J gene: TRBJ2-3; V gene: TRBV29-1; CDR3 protein: CSTKYYTSTDTQYF
J gene: TRBJ1-1; V gene: TRBV7-2; CDR3 protein: CASSPWTEAFF
J gene: TRBJ2-3; V gene: TRBV4-1; CDR3 protein: CASSPLAGVSTDTQYF